Following are 2 T cell receptor beta chains from one sample sequenced in a study of STAT3 mutations in large granular lymphocyte leukemia. Notes on the study in general: At least one immunodominant TCR beta clonotype appeared in every T-cell large granular lymphocyte leukemia patient.

Clones were sequenced by immunoSEQ multiplex PCR, and TCRdb holds only the in-frame ones, with some missing. This sample has under 25,000 clones; over 80% occur once, and the top ten carry 45%. No antigen is known for these receptors. Sequenced sample: peripheral blood mononuclear cells. The receptors come from a man in his fifties or sixties with T-cell large granular lymphocyte leukemia. Some clones in this sample may be carry-over from other donors' samples.

The chain has TRBV11-3 and TRBJ2-7; 14 bases fit TRBD2. J lost 5 bases, V lost 4 bases, and 4 bases had no gene match. The CDR3 has 15 amino acids. CDR1 is SGHNT and CDR2 is YENEEA in the germline V gene. The CDR3 DNA reads as TGTGCCAGCAGCTCTGGGACTAGCGGGAGTGACGAGCAGTACTTC. Its translation: CASSSGTSGSDEQYF.

This chain links TRBV11-2 with TRBJ2-1; TRBD2 matches at 8 bases. The CDR3 spans 17 residues. Germline lookup yields CDR1 SGHAT and CDR2 FQNNGV. V lost 4 bases and J lost 4; bases outside the gene matches: 12. The CDR3 reads CASSWGTSPGVYNEQFF. For the CDR3, the DNA is TGTGCCAGCAGCTGGGGGACTAGTCCCGGGGTTTACAATGAGCAGTTCTTC.